The sample holds a few counts of the clone carrying this T cell receptor (beta chain). Original processing methods: Quantification of nucleated cells was approximated via reference gene primer amplification. The method was immunoSEQ multiplex PCR; TCRdb's version includes in-frame clones alone and lacks a portion of them. From that table come the V and J calls and clone size; the DNA was used to work out D and trimming. Of 70,000 to 100,000 clones listed, less than 80% are singletons. This entry belongs to a study of blood T cell repertoires in COVID-19. Study overall: Collection of acute and convalescent COVID-19 samples took place in the United States, Italy and Spain. T cells, B-cell-depleted T cells, or PBMCs supplied cDNA or gDNA.

The CDR3 loop spans 13 amino acids. V lost 0 bases, J lost 7 bases, and 10 bases lay in between. CDR1 and CDR2 from the germline V gene are SGDLS and YYNGEE. The source is a woman aged 45 to 65 with acute or convalescent COVID-19. V is TRBV9 and J is TRBJ1-2; a possible D gene is TRBD1 (5 bases). Sequenced: peripheral blood. Here the CDR3 DNA reads TGTGCCAGCAGCGTAGGGGGGACTGCTGGCTACACCTTC. Its protein product is CASSVGGTAGYTF.